Below are 2 T cell receptor beta chains sequenced from a single sample in a study of T cells after yellow fever vaccination. Using its own MiXCR run on the 5' RACE reads, TCRdb lists one record per CDR3 protein. The data contain some 300,000 distinct CDR3 sequences, 3% to 4.5% of them seen just once; the ten biggest clones take up roughly a quarter. The specimen comprised PBMCs, sampled on the day of the yellow fever booster vaccination. These receptors were taken from a man younger than 35 who received the YFV17D yellow fever vaccine.

The V and J genes are TRBV27 and TRBJ1-6; no reliable D call. Germline V lookup: CDR1 MNHEY, CDR2 SMNVEV (reference sequence). This CDR3 comprises 15 residues. The ends were cut back, 8 bases at V and 0 bases at J, with 11 bases in the middle. CDR3 bases: TGTGCCAGCGCCCCTAGAAGCTCCTATAATTCACCCCTCCACTTT. Translation: CASAPRSSYNSPLHF.

This clonotype was detected only a few times. The chain carries TRBV25-1 and TRBJ2-5, with a weak D call TRBD2 (5 bases). V shed 1 base and J shed 5 bases, with 14 bases lying between them. Germline values: CDR1 MGHDK, CDR2 SYGVNS. The CDR3 has 15 amino acids. The CDR3 bases are TGTGCCAGCAGTGAATGGAATTGGAGGCGGGAGACCCAGTACTTC. This codes for CASSEWNWRRETQYF.